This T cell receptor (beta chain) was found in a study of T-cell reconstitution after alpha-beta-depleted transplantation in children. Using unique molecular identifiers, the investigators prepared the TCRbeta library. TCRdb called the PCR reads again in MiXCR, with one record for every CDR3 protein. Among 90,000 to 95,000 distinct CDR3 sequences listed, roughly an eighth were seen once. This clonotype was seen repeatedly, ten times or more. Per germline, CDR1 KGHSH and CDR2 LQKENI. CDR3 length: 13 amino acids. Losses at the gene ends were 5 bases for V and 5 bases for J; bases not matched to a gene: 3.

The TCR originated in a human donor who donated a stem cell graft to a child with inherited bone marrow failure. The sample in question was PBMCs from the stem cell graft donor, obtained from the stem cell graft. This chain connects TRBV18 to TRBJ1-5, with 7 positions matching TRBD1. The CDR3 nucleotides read TGTGCCAGCTCATCCGACAGGGATCAGCCCCAGCATTTT. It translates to CASSSDRDQPQHF.